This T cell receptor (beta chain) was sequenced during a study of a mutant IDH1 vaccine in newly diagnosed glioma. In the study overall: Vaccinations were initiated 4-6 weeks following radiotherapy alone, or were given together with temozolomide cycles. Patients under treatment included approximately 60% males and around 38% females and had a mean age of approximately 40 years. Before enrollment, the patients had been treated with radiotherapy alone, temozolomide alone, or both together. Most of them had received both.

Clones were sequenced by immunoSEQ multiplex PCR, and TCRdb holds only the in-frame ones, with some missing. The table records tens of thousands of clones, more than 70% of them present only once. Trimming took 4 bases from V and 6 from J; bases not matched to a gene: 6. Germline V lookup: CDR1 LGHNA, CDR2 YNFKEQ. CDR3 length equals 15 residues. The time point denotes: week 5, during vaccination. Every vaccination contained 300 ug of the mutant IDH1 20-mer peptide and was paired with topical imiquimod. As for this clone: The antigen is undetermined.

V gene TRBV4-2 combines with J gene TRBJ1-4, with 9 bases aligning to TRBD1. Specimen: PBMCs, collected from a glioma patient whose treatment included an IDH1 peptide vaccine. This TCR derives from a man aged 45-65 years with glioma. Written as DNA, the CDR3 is TGTGCCAGCAGCCTACCGGGACAGGGAGATGAAAAACTGTTTTTT. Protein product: CASSLPGQGDEKLFF.